This T cell receptor beta chain was documented in a study of response to subunit inactivated influenza vaccine (dated by TCRdb to between 2018 and 2020). Regarding the complete study: Deep quantitative T cell receptor repertoire profiling was used in the study to track responses to a trivalent subunit inactivated influenza vaccine.

About this clonotype: The specificity of this receptor is unknown. Base quality data are lacking; no much larger clone is found one base away.

Study-wide conclusions, independent of this receptor: The authors proposed that each seasonal influenza vaccination may bring in only a limited number of new T cells.

Libraries were built with RT-PCR. Sequencing instrument: Illumina HiSeq 2500. In TCRdb, the public reads were trimmed at Q25 with fastp and aligned with MiXCR, with productive beta chains retained. Identical CDR3 protein sequences are pooled into one entry, listed with their most common genes and DNA. The sample table records about 160,000 distinct CDR3 sequences; about a tenth of these occur just once. The ten largest clonotypes hold around 12% of the sample. The V and J ends are trimmed by 6 bases and 4 bases, leaving 17 bases between them. As encoded in the germline V gene, CDR1 is MNHNS while CDR2 is SASEGT. The CDR3 holds 15 amino acids from the cysteine to the phenylalanine. The kept DNA is CDR3 alone, 45 bases in frame from the first base. The time point label corresponds to: more than 40 days after influenza vaccine administration.

The rearrangement joined TRBV6-1 to TRBJ2-3; matching of 7 bases hints at TRBD2 as the D gene. The sequencing here drew on non-naive T cells sorted from PBMCs, taken roughly 46 days after vaccination. In light of the paper, this sample's cell subset or site label describes: memory T cell fraction. The TCR sequence derives from a man aged 45-65 years who received an inactivated influenza vaccine. Donor details come from another sample of the same person, matched by shared clones. The base sequence is TGTGCCAGCAGAAGACTAGGGGGGGGCCCAGATACGCAGTATTTT. It translates as CASRRLGGGPDTQYF.